This T cell receptor beta chain originates from a study of shared T cell receptors in the human thymus. This table comes from immunoSEQ multiplex PCR, and its TCRdb copy is limited to in-frame clones, with some not included. The data contain under 450,000 clones, approximately 95% of them singletons. Deletions cut 5 bases from V and 8 bases from J, with 22 bases between. The germline V gene has CDR1 MNHEY and CDR2 SMNVEV (reference sequence). The CDR3 covers 16 residues. This TCR came from a human donor. The specimen sequenced was thymocytes. V usage is TRBV27 and J usage is TRBJ2-1, with D perhaps assigned TRBD1 or TRBD2 (6 bases each). This chain's CDR3 is CASSAPVRGQHDEQFF. For the CDR3, the DNA is TGTGCCAGCAGTGCCCCAGTCCGGGGGCAGCACGATGAGCAGTTCTTC.